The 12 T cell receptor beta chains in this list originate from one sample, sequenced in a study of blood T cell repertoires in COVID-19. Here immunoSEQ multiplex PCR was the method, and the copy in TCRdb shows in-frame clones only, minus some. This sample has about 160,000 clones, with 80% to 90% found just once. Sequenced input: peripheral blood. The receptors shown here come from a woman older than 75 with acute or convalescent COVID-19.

The CDR3 loop is CASSATGTAEKLFF. In DNA, the CDR3 is TGTGCCAGCAGCGCAACCGGGACAGCCGAAAAACTGTTTTTT. The chain uses TRBV27 and TRBJ1-4, with 7 bases fitting TRBD1. The germline gives CDR1 MNHEY, CDR2 SMNVEV (reference sequence). J lost 8 bases, V lost 6 bases, and 9 bases had no gene match. This CDR3 contains 14 residues.

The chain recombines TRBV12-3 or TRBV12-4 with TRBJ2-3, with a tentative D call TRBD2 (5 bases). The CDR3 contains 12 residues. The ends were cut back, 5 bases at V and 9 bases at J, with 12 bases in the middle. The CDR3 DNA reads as TGTGCCAGCAGTGCGACTACTCGAACGCAGTATTTT. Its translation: CASSATTRTQYF.

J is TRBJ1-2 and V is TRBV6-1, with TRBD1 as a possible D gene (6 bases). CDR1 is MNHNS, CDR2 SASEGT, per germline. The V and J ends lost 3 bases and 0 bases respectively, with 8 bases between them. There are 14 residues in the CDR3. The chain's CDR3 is CASSDRGSNYGYTF. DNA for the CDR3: TGTGCCAGCAGTGACAGGGGCTCTAACTATGGCTACACCTTC.

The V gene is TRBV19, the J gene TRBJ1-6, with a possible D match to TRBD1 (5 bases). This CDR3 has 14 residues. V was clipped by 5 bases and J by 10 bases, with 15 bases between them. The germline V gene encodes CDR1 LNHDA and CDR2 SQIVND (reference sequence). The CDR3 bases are TGTGCCAGTAGTCCTCGGACCAAGGGGTCACCCCTCCACTTT. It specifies CASSPRTKGSPLHF.

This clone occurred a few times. Here the CDR3 reads CASSQDLGLAGDEQYF. In DNA form, the CDR3 reads TGCGCCAGCAGCCAAGATTTAGGACTAGCGGGGGACGAGCAGTACTTC. V and J are TRBV4-3 and TRBJ2-7; 13 bases line up with TRBD2. Germline CDR1 LGHNA, CDR2 YSLEER. This CDR3 contains 16 residues. Trimming at V came to 0 bases and at J to 5 bases, leaving 4 bases not matched to a gene.

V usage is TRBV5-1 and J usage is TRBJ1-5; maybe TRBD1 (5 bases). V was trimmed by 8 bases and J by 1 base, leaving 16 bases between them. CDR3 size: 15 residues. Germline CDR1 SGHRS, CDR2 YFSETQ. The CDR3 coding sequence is TGCGCCAGTAAGAGGGGCGCGGGGAGCAATCAGCCCCAGCATTTT. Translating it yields CASKRGAGSNQPQHF.

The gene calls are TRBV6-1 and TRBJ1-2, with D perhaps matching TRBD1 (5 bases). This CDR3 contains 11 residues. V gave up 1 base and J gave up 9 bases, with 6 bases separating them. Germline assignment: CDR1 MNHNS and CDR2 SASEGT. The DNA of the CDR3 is TGTGCCAGCAGTGAAGACAGGCGCTACACCTTC. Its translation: CASSEDRRYTF.

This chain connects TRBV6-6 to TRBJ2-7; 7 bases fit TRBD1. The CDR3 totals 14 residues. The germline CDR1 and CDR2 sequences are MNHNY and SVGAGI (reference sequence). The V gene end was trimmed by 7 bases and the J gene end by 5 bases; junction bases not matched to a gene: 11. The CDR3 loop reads CASTRQGLRNEQYF. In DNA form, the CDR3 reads TGTGCCAGCACCCGACAGGGCTTAAGGAACGAGCAGTACTTC.

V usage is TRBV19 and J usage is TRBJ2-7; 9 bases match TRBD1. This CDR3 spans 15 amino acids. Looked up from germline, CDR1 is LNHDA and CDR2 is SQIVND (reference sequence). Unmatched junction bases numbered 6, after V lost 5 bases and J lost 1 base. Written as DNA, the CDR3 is TGTGCCAGTAGTGTACAGGGGGCGAAGTCCTACGAGCAGTACTTC. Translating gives CASSVQGAKSYEQYF.

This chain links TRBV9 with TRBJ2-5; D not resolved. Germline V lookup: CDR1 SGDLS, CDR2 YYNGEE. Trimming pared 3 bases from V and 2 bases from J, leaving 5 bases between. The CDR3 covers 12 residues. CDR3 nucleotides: TGTGCCAGCAGCGAGCAACAAGAGACCCAGTACTTC. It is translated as CASSEQQETQYF. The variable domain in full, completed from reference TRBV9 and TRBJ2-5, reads DSGVTQTPKHLITATGQRVTLRCSPRSGDLSVYWYQQSLDQGLQFLIQYYNGEERAKGNILERFSAQQFPDLHSELNLSSLELGDSALYFCASSEQQETQYFGPGTRLLVL.

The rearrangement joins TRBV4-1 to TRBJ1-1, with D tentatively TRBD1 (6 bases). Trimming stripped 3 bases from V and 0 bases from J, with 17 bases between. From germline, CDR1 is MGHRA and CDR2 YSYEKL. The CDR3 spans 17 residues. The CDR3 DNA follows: TGCGCCAGCAGCCAGCCCCGCGGGGGCCTCATGAACACTGAAGCTTTCTTT. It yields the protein CASSQPRGGLMNTEAFF.

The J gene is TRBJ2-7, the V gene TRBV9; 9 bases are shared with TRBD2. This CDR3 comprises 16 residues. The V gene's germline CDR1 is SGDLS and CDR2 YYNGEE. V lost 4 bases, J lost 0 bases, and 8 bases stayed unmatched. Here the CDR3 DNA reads TGTGCCAGCAGCCTCCACCTGGGACTAGCCTCCTACGAGCAGTACTTC. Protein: CASSLHLGLASYEQYF.